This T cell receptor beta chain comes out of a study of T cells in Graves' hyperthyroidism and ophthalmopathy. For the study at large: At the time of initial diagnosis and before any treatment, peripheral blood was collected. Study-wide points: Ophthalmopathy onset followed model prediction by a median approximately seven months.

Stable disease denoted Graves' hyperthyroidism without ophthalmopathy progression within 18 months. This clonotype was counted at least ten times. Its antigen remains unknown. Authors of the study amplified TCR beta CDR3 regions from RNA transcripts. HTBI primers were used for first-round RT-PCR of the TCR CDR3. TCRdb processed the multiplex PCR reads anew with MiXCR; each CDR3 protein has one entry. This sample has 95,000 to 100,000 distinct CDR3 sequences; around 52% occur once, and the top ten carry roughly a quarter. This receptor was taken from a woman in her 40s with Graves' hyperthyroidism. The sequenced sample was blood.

The CDR3 DNA is TGCAGTGCTAGAGACTTTACAGTCAATCAGCCCCAGCATTTT. It specifies CSARDFTVNQPQHF. The chain uses TRBV20-1 and TRBJ1-5; the D is unclear. CDR3 length: 14 residues. Germline CDR1 and CDR2: DFQATT and SNEGSKA (reference sequence). The ends were cut back, 0 bases at V and 3 bases at J, with 9 bases in the middle.